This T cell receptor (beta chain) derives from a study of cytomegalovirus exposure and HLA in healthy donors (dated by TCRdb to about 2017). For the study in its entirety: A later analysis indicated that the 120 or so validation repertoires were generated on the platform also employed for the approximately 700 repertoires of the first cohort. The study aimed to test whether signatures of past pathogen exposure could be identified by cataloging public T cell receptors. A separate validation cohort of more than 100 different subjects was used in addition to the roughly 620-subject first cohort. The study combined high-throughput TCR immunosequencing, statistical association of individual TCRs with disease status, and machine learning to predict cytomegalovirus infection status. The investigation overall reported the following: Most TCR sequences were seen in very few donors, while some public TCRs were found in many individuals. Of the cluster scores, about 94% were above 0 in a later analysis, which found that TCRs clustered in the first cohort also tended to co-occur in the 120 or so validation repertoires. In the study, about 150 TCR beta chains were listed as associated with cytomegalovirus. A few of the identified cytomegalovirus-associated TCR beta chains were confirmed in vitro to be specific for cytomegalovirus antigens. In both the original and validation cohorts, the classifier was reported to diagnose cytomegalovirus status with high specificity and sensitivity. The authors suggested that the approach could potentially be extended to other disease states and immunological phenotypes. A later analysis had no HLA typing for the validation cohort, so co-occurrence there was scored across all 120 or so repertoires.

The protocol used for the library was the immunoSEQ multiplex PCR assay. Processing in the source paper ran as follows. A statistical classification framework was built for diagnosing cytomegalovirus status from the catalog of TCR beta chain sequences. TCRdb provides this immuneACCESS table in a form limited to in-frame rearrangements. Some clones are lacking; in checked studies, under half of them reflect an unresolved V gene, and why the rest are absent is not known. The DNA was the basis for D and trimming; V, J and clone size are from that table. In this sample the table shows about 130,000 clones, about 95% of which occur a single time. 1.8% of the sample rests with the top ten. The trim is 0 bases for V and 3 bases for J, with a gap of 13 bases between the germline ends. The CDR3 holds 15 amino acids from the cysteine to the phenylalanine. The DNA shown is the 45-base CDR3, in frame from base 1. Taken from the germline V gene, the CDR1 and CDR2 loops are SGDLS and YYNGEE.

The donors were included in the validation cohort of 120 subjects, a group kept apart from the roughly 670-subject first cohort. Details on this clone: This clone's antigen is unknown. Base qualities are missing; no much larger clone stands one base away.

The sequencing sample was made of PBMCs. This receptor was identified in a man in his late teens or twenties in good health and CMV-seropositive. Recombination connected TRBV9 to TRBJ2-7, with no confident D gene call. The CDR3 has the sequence CASSVASHPSYEQYF. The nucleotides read TGTGCCAGCAGCGTAGCTTCTCACCCGAGCTACGAGCAGTACTTC.